A single sample gave rise to the 9 T cell receptor beta chains below, sequenced in a study of OX40 agonist ivuxolimab in advanced cancers. Sequenced by immunoSEQ multiplex PCR; TCRdb stores in-frame clones only, minus some. The repertoire holds tens of thousands of clones, with roughly 94% as singletons. The material sequenced was CD4+ or CD8+ T cells sorted from blood, taken in a trial of the OX40 agonist ivuxolimab. The receptor set was obtained from an adult with an advanced solid tumor such as melanoma, head and neck, liver or kidney cancer.

The V and J genes are TRBV6-6 and TRBJ2-7; D may be TRBD1 (6 bases). Germline CDR1 MNHNY, CDR2 SVGAGI (reference sequence). Deletions cut 2 bases from V and 3 bases from J, with 11 bases between. The CDR3 totals 14 residues. The CDR3 DNA follows: TGTGCCAGCAGTTACGCGGACAGATTCTACGAGCAGTACTTC. Its protein is CASSYADRFYEQYF.

V usage is TRBV6-5 and J usage is TRBJ2-1; 13 positions agree with TRBD2. Germline loops: CDR1 MNHEY, CDR2 SVGAGI. CDR3 length equals 15 residues. Trimming removed 2 bases from V and 5 bases from J; junction bases left unmatched: 0. The CDR3 loop is CASSYGTSGDNEQFF. The CDR3 coding sequence is TGTGCCAGCAGTTACGGGACTAGCGGGGACAATGAGCAGTTCTTC.

The chain recombines TRBV6-6 with TRBJ1-1, with D unclear. V lost 2 bases and J 4 bases, leaving 2 bases between the germline ends. In germline, CDR1 is MNHNY, CDR2 SVGAGI (reference sequence). The length of the CDR3 is 11 residues. The CDR3 here is CASSYPTEAFF. The CDR3 DNA sequence: TGTGCCAGCAGTTACCCCACTGAAGCTTTCTTT.

The rearrangement uses TRBV5-1 and TRBJ1-2; D is ambiguous. Germline V gives CDR1 SGHRS, CDR2 YFSETQ. CDR3 length: 15 amino acids. Trimming stripped 2 bases from V and 2 bases from J, with 13 bases between. DNA of the CDR3: TGCGCCAGCAGCTTATACGTAGGAGGGAACTATGGCTACACCTTC. Amino acid sequence: CASSLYVGGNYGYTF.

This clone was found once. The chain couples TRBV15 to TRBJ2-3; tentatively, D is TRBD1 or TRBD2 (6 bases each). Germline V gene sequence: CDR1 LNHNV, CDR2 YYDKDF (reference sequence). V was trimmed by 7 bases and J by 5 bases, leaving 19 bases between them. The CDR3 contains 15 residues. The CDR3 reads CATTSGARGQDTQYF. The CDR3 bases are TGTGCCACCACCTCGGGGGCGCGAGGTCAAGATACGCAGTATTTT.

This clone was seen only a few times. The gene calls are TRBV2 and TRBJ1-1; D is uncertain. Trimming took off 6 bases at V and 5 bases at J, with 4 bases between the two ends. The CDR3 has 10 amino acids. CDR1 is SNHLY, CDR2 FYNNEI, per germline. DNA for the CDR3: TGTGCCAGCAGAAGGACTGAAGCTTTCTTT. Its translation: CASRRTEAFF.

The chain employs TRBV15 and TRBJ2-1; TRBD2 might be the D (6 bases). The CDR3 consists of 17 residues. The germline V gene encodes CDR1 LNHNV and CDR2 YYDKDF (reference sequence). Trimming removed 1 base at V and 3 bases at J, with 16 bases between. The DNA of the CDR3 is TGTGCCACCAGCAGAGGGGAGGTAGCCCACCTCTACAATGAGCAGTTCTTC. This encodes CATSRGEVAHLYNEQFF.

The gene calls are TRBV6-1 and TRBJ1-3; no reliable D call. Germline V gives CDR1 MNHNS, CDR2 SASEGT. The CDR3 length is 15 residues. V gave up 10 bases and J gave up 0 bases, with 16 bases separating them. Here the CDR3 reads CATYREPFSGNTIYF. CDR3 in DNA: TGTGCCACATACAGAGAACCCTTCTCTGGAAACACCATATATTTT.

The chain is built from TRBV28 and TRBJ2-5, with TRBD2 matching over 8 bases. Germline CDR1 and CDR2: MDHEN and SYDVKM. The CDR3 totals 15 residues. Trimming removed 2 bases from V and 5 bases from J; junction bases left unmatched: 7. CDR3 region: CASSLLREGSETQYF. The CDR3 DNA is TGTGCCAGCAGTTTACTCCGGGAGGGGAGCGAGACCCAGTACTTC.